This TCR beta chain was captured in a study of T cell changes during pregnancy in multiple sclerosis. Germline CDR1 is MNHEY and CDR2 is SMNVEV (reference sequence). This CDR3 region has 14 residues. With V trimmed by 2 bases and J by 5 bases, 3 bases remained unmatched. TCRdb's table, derived via immunoSEQ multiplex PCR, lists solely in-frame clones and lacks some. The data contain over 25,000 clones, about nine tenths of them singletons. The sequence was collected from a female donor with multiple sclerosis, enrolled in a pregnancy study. The V call is TRBV27, the J call TRBJ1-2; 9 bases fit TRBD1. Sequenced here: CD8+ T cells from peripheral blood mononuclear cells, sampled in the second trimester of pregnancy. In DNA, the CDR3 is TGTGCCAGCAGTTTAACGGGACAGGGATATGGCTACACCTTC. It codes for CASSLTGQGYGYTF.